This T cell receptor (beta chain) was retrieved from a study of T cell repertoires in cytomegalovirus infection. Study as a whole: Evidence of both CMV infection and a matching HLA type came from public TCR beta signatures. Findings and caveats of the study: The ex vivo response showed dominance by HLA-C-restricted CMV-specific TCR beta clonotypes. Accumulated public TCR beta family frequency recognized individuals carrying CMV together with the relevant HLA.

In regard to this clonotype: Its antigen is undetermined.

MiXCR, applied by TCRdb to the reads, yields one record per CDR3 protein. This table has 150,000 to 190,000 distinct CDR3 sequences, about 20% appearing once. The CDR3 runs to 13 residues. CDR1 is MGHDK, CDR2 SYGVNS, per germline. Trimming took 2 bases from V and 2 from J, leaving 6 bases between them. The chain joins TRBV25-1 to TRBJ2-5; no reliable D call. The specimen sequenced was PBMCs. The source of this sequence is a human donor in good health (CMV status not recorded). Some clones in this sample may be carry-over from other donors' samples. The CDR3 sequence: CASSEPEQETQYF. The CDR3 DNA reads TGTGCCAGCAGTGAACCGGAGCAAGAGACCCAGTACTTC. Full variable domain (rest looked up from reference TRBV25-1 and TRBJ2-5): EADIYQTPRYLVIGTGKKITLECSQTMGHDKMYWYQQDPGMELHLIHYSYGVNSTEKGDLSSESTVSRIRTEHFPLTLESARPSHTSQYLCASSEPEQETQYFGPGTRLLVL.